This TCR beta chain was documented in a study of shared clonotypes between healthy human individuals. Study as a whole: Three plates each covered CD4 naive and memory; CD8 naive two, CD8 memory one. Study conclusions and caveats: Sharing across four donors was highest in naive CD4 (approximately 5%) and lowest in memory CD8 (roughly 0.4%). Non-shared clonotypes showed lower generation probabilities than clonotypes common to all four donors.

Cells designated naive CD8 were CD45RO-negative and were positively selected for CCR7, with terminally differentiated effector memory CD45RA+ cells excluded. The germline CDR1 and CDR2 sequences are SEHNR and FQNEAQ (reference sequence). This CDR3 spans 13 amino acids. Genomic DNA (from each subset) was split evenly across several immunoSEQ plates. Produced via immunoSEQ multiplex PCR; TCRdb's table is partial and in-frame only. The table shows about 2 million clones, with over 85% occurring only once. In the case of this clone: Antigen unknown. Mismatch with germline at one junction end may stem from a read error.

Sequencing was performed on naive CD8+ T cells sorted from blood. The V and J genes are TRBV7-9 and TRBJ2-7; D is undetermined. The clonotype comes from a man in his late teens or twenties in good health. The CDR3 reads CASSPPHSHEQYF. The DNA of the CDR3 is TGTGCCAGCAGTCCTCCTCACTCCCACGAGCAGTACTTC.